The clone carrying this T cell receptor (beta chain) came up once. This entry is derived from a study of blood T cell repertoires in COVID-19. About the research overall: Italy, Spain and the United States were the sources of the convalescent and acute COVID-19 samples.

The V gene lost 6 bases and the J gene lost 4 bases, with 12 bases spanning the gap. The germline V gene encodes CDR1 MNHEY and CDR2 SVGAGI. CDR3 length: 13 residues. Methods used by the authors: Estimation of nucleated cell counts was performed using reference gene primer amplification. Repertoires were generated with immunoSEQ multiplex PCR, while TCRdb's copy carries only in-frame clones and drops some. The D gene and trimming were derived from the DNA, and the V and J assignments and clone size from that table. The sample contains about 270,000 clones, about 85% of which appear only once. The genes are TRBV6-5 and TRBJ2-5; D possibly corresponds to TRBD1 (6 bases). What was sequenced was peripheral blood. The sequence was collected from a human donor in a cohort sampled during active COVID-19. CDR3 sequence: CASSPTGRETQYF. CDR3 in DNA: TGTGCCAGCAGCCCGACAGGACGAGAGACCCAGTACTTC.